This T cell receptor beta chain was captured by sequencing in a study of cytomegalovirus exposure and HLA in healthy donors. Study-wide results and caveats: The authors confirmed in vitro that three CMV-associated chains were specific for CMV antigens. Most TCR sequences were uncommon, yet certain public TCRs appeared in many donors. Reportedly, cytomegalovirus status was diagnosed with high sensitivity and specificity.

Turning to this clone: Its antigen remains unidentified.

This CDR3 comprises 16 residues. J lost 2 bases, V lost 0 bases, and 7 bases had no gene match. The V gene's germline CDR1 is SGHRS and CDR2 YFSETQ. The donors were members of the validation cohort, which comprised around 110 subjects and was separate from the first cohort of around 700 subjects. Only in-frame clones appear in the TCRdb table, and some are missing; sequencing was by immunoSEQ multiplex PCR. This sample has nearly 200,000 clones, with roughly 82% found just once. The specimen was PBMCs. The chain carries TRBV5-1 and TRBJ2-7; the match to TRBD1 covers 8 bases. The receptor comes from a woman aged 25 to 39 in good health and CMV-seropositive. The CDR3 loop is CASSLGQGARTYEQYF. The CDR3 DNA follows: TGCGCCAGCAGCTTGGGGCAGGGGGCGCGGACCTACGAGCAGTACTTC.